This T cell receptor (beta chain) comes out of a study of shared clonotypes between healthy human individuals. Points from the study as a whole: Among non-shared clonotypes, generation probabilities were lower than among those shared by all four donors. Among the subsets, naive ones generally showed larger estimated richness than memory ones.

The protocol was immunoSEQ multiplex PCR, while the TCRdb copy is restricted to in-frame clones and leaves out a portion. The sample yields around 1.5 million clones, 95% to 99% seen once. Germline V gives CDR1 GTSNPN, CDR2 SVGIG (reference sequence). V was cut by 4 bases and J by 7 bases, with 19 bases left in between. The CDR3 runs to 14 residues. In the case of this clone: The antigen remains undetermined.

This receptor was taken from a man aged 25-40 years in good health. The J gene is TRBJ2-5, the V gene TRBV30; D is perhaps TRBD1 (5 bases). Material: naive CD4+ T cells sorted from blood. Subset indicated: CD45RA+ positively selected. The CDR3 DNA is TGTGCCTGGAACCCCGGACACTCGGAAGGGACCCAGTACTTC. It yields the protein CAWNPGHSEGTQYF.